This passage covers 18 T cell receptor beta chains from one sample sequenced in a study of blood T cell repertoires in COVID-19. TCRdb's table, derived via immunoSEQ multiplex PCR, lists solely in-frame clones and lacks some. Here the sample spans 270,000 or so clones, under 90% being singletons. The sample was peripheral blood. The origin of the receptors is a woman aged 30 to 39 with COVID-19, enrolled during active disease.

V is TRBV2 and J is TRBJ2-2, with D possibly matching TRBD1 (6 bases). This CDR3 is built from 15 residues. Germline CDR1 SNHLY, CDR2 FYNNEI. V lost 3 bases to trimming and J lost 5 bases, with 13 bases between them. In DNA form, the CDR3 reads TGTGCCAGCAGTGATTCCAGGGGAAGGACCGGGGAGCTGTTTTTT. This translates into CASSDSRGRTGELFF.

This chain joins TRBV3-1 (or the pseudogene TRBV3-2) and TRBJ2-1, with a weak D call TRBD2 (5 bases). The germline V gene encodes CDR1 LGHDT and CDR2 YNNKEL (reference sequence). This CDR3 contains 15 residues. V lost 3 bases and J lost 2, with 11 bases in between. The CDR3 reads CASSQPDWAYNEQFF. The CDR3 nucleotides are TGTGCCAGCAGCCAGCCGGACTGGGCCTACAATGAGCAGTTCTTC.

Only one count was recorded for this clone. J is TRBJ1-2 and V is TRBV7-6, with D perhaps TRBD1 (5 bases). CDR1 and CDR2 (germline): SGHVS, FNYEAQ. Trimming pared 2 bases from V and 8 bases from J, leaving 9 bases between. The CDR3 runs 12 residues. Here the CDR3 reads CASSLSGGGYTF. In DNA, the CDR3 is TGTGCCAGCAGCTTATCCGGGGGAGGCTACACCTTC. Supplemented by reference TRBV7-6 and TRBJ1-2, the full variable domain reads GAGVSQSPRYKVTKRGQDVALRCDPISGHVSLYWYRQALGQGPEFLTYFNYEAQQDKSGLPNDRFSAERPEGSISTLTIQRTEQRDSAMYRCASSLSGGGYTFGSGTRLTVV.

The chain's CDR3 is CASSLEDRGLYEQYF. As DNA, the CDR3 is TGTGCCAGCAGCTTAGAGGACAGGGGGCTATACGAGCAGTACTTC. The chain is built from TRBV7-8 and TRBJ2-7, with 11 bases aligning to TRBD1. The V and J ends lost 1 base and 4 bases, in that order; junction bases with no gene match: 3. Germline V gene data show CDR1 as SGHVS and CDR2 as FQNEAQ. This CDR3 has 15 amino acids.

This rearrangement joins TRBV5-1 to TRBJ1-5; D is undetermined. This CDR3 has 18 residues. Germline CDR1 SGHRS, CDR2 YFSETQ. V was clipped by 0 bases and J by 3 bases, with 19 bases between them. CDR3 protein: CASSLVLPQVGINQPQHF. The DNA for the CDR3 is TGCGCCAGCAGCTTGGTACTCCCTCAGGTAGGTATCAATCAGCCCCAGCATTTT.

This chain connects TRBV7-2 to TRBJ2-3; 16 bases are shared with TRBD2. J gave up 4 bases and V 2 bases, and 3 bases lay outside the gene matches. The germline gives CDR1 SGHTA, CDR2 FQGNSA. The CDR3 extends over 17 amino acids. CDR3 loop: CASSLKGLAGGPDTQYF. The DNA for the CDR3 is TGTGCCAGCAGCTTAAAGGGACTAGCGGGGGGGCCAGATACGCAGTATTTT.

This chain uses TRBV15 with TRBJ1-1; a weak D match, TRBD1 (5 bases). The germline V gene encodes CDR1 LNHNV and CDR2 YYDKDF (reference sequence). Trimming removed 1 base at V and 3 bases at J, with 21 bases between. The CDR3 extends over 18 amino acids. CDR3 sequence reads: CATSRVAGQAVRYTEAFF. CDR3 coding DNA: TGTGCCACCAGCAGAGTGGCAGGGCAGGCCGTTCGGTACACTGAAGCTTTCTTT. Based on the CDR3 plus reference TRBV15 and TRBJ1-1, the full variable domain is DAMVIQNPRYQVTQFGKPVTLSCSQTLNHNVMYWYQQKSSQAPKLLFHYYDKDFNNEADTPDNFQSRRPNTSFCFLDIRSPGLGDTAMYLCATSRVAGQAVRYTEAFFGQGTRLTVV.

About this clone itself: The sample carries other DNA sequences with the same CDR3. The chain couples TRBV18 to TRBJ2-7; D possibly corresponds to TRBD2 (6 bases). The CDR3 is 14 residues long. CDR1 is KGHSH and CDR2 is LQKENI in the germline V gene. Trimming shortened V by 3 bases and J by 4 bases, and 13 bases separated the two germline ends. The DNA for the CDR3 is TGTGCCAGCTCACCCAGCGGAGGGGCTTACGAGCAGTACTTC. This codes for CASSPSGGAYEQYF.

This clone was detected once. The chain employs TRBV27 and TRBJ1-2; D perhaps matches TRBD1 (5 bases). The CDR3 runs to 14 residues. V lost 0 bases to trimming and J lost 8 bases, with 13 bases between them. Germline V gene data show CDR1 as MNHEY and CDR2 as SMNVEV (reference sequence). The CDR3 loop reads CASSLSRQGWGYTF. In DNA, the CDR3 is TGTGCCAGCAGTTTATCGAGGCAGGGCTGGGGCTACACCTTC.

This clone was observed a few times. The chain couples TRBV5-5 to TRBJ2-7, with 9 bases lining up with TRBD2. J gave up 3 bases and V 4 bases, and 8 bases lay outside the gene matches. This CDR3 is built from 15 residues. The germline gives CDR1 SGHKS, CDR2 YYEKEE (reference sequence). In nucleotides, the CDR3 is TGTGCCAGCAGCGTCAGCGGGGGGCCAGTCTACGAGCAGTACTTC. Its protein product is CASSVSGGPVYEQYF. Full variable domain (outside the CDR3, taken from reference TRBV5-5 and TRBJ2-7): DAGVTQSPTHLIKTRGQQVTLRCSPISGHKSVSWYQQVLGQGPQFIFQYYEKEERGRGNFPDRFSARQFPNYSSELNVNALLLGDSALYLCASSVSGGPVYEQYFGPGTRLTVT.

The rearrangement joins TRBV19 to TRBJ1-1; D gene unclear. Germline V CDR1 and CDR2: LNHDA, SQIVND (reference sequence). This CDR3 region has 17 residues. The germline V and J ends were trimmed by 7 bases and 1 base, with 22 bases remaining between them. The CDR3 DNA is TGTGCCAGTACGCTTGGAAGCCCGACCCTAGGGAACACTGAAGCTTTCTTT. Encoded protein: CASTLGSPTLGNTEAFF.

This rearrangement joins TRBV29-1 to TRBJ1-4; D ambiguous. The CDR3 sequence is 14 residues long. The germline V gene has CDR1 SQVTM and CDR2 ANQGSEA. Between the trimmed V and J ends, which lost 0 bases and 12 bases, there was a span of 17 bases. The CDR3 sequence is CSVEDVTGPGELFF. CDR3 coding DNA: TGCAGCGTTGAAGATGTGACTGGCCCCGGGGAACTGTTTTTT. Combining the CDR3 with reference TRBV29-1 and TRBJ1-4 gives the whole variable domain SAVISQKPSRDICQRGTSLTIQCQVDSQVTMMFWYRQQPGQSLTLIATANQGSEATYESGFVIDKFPISRPNLTFSTLTVSNMSPEDSSIYLCSVEDVTGPGELFFGSGTQLSVL.

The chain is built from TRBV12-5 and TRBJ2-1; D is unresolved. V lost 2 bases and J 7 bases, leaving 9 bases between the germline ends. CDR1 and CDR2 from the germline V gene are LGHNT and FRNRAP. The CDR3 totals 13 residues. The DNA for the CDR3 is TGTGCTAGTGGTTTGTCCCGGGTTAATGAGCAGTTCTTC. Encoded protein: CASGLSRVNEQFF.

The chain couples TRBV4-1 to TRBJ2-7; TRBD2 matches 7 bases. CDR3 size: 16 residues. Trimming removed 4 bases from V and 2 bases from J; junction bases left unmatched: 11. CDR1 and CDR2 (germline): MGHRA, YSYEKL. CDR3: CASSPYLAAKPYEQYF. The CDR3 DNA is TGCGCCAGCAGCCCTTACCTAGCGGCGAAACCCTACGAGCAGTACTTC.

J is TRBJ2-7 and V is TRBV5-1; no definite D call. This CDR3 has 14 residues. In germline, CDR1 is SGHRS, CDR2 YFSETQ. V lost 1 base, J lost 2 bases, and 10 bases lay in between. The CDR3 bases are TGCGCCAGCAGCTTGCAGGCCGAAGCCTACGAGCAGTACTTC. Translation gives CASSLQAEAYEQYF.

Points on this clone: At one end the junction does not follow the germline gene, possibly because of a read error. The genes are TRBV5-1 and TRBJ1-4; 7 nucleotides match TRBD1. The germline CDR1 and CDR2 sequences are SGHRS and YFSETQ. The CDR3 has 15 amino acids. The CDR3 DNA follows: TGCGCCAGCACCTTGCGACAGGGACCTAATGAAAAACTGTTTTTT. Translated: CASTLRQGPNEKLFF.

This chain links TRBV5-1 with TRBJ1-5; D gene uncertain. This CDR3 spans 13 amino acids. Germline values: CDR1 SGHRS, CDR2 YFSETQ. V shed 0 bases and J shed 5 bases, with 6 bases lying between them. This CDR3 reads CASSLGRDQPQHF. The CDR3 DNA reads TGCGCCAGCAGCTTGGGCCGGGATCAGCCCCAGCATTTT.

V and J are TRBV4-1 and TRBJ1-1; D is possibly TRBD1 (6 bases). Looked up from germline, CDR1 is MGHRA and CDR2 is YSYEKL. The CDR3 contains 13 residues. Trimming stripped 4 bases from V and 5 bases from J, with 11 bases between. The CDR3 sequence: CASSLTGITEAFF. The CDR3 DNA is TGCGCCAGCAGCCTAACAGGGATAACTGAAGCTTTCTTT.